This T cell receptor (beta chain) was recorded in a study of PD-1 blockade in classical Hodgkin lymphoma. Documented time point: newly diagnosed, previously untreated cHL patient sample. Assay: immunoSEQ multiplex PCR; the TCRdb copy retains only in-frame clones and omits some. The repertoire includes about 22,000 clones, about 95% of them detected once, and about 5% sits in the top ten. The source is a human donor with classical Hodgkin lymphoma. The sequenced sample was peripheral blood mononuclear cells (PBMCs).

The DNA of the CDR3 is TGCGCCAGCAGCCGCCGACTAGCGGGGGGGCGGGGCTCGCAGTATTTT. It codes for CASSRRLAGGRGSQYF. The V gene is TRBV4-3, the J gene TRBJ2-3; TRBD2 agrees at 14 bases. J gave up 10 bases and V 4 bases, and 10 bases lay outside the gene matches. The CDR3 has 16 residues. CDR1 LGHNA and CDR2 YSLEER come from the germline V gene.